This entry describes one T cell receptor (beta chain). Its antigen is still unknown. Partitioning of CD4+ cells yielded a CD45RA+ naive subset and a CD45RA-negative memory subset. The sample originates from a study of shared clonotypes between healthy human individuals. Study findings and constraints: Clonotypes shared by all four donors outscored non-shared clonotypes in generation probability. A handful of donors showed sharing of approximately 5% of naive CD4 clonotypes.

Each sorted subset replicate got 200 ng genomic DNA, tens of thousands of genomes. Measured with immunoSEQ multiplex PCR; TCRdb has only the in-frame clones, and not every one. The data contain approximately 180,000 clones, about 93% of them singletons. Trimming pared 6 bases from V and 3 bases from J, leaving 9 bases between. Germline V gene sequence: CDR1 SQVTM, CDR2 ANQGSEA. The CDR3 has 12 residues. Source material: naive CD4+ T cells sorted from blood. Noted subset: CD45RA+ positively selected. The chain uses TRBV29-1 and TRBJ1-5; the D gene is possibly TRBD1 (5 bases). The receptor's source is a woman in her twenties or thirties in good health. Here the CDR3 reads CSVTENNQPQHF. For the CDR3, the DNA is TGCAGCGTGACAGAGAACAATCAGCCCCAGCATTTT. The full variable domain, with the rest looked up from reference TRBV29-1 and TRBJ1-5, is SAVISQKPSRDICQRGTSLTIQCQVDSQVTMMFWYRQQPGQSLTLIATANQGSEATYESGFVIDKFPISRPNLTFSTLTVSNMSPEDSSIYLCSVTENNQPQHFGDGTRLSIL.